These 32 T cell receptor beta chains came from one sample sequenced in a study of CD8 T cells in ankylosing spondylitis. MiXCR was run by TCRdb on the 5' RACE reads, yielding one entry per CDR3 protein. Of 150,000 to 250,000 distinct CDR3 sequences in the sample, 13% were seen once. Material: blood, either unsorted or a sorted T cell fraction (not recorded which). The source of these receptors is a male donor with ankylosing spondylitis or in good health (not recorded which).

This clonotype has a handful of counts. The gene calls are TRBV3-1 and TRBJ2-5; TRBD2 matches at 8 bases. After removal of 2 bases from V and 5 bases from J, the junction contained 10 bases not matched to a gene. From germline, CDR1 is LGHDT and CDR2 YNNKEL (reference sequence). The CDR3 contains 16 residues. DNA of the CDR3: TGTGCCAGCAGCCAATCGCCGGGGGGGCAGATCGAGACCCAGTACTTC. This sequence encodes CASSQSPGGQIETQYF.

In this sample, this clonotype turned up many times. The chain carries TRBV5-1 and TRBJ1-5; a weak D match, TRBD1 (5 bases). Looked up from germline, CDR1 is SGHRS and CDR2 is YFSETQ. V lost 2 bases and J 2 bases, leaving 11 bases between the germline ends. The CDR3 runs to 15 residues. The CDR3 DNA is TGCGCCAGCAGCTTAGATGGAGGGGGCAATCAGCCCCAGCATTTT. Protein product: CASSLDGGGNQPQHF.

The genes are TRBV6-1 and TRBJ1-5, with a weak D call TRBD1 (5 bases). CDR3 length: 14 amino acids. In germline, CDR1 is MNHNS, CDR2 SASEGT. Trimming removed 3 bases at V and 6 bases at J, with 12 bases between. The CDR3 bases are TGTGCCAGCAGTGACCCGGGACCGCTTCAGCCCCAGCATTTT. Protein product: CASSDPGPLQPQHF.

The V call is TRBV10-1, the J call TRBJ2-2, with D unclear. The CDR3 extends over 16 amino acids. Trimming took 6 bases from V and 2 from J, leaving 16 bases between them. Germline loops: CDR1 WNHNN, CDR2 SYGVQD (reference sequence). The CDR3: CASSETDSLNTGELFF. In nucleotides, the CDR3 is TGCGCCAGCAGCGAGACCGACTCCCTTAACACCGGGGAGCTGTTTTTT.

The chain links TRBV5-6 to TRBJ2-3; 7 bases are shared with TRBD1. The CDR3 is 14 amino acids. CDR1 and CDR2 (germline): SGHDT, YYEEEE. Losses at the gene ends were 6 bases for V and 3 bases for J; bases not matched to a gene: 7. The CDR3 DNA reads TGTGCCAGCACCCTTGGACAGGCGACAGATACGCAGTATTTT. Translating it yields CASTLGQATDTQYF.

This clonotype was seen only a few times. The gene calls are TRBV13 and TRBJ2-3; maybe TRBD2 (6 bases). CDR1 PRHDT and CDR2 FYEKMQ come from the germline V gene (reference sequence). The CDR3 consists of 16 residues. V was pared by 1 base and J by 1 base, with 12 bases between. CDR3 nucleotides: TGTGCCAGCAGCTTAGAGGGGCGGGAAGGCACAGATACGCAGTATTTT. This encodes CASSLEGREGTDTQYF.

The rearrangement links TRBV5-4 to TRBJ2-7; the D gene is possibly TRBD1 (6 bases). V was clipped by 4 bases and J by 0 bases, with 14 bases between them. From germline, CDR1 is SGHNT and CDR2 YYREEE (reference sequence). The CDR3 has 15 amino acids. For the CDR3, the DNA is TGTGCCAGCAGCCAGAACACAGGGATCTCCTACGAGCAGTACTTC. Residues: CASSQNTGISYEQYF.

The V gene is TRBV5-1, the J gene TRBJ2-1, with 13 bases aligning to TRBD2. Germline V gene lookup returns CDR1 SGHRS and CDR2 YFSETQ. With V trimmed by 4 bases and J by 4 bases, 8 bases remained unmatched. The CDR3 covers 17 residues. In DNA, the CDR3 is TGCGCCAGCAGCATAGGACTAGCGGGGGTTCAATACAATGAGCAGTTCTTC. Translated, it gives CASSIGLAGVQYNEQFF.

This clonotype was observed a handful of times. V gene TRBV24-1 combines with J gene TRBJ2-5; the D call may be TRBD1 or TRBD2 (5 bases each). Germline V lookup: CDR1 KGHDR, CDR2 SFDVKD. The CDR3 covers 13 residues. The V gene lost 3 bases and the J gene lost 4 bases, with 8 bases spanning the gap. In DNA, the CDR3 is TGTGCCACCAGTGATGGGGGTCTAGAGACCCAGTACTTC. Amino acids: CATSDGGLETQYF.

The V call is TRBV4-2, the J call TRBJ1-3; D uncertain. Looked up from germline, CDR1 is LGHNA and CDR2 is YNFKEQ. Between the trimmed V and J ends, which lost 0 bases and 4 bases, there was a span of 10 bases. The CDR3 is 15 residues long. The CDR3 nucleotides read TGTGCCAGCAGCCAAGATCTTGGTGAGGGAAACACCATATATTTT. As protein: CASSQDLGEGNTIYF.

This clonotype was counted at least ten times. V usage is TRBV12-3 or TRBV12-4 and J usage is TRBJ1-1; 7 bases line up with TRBD1. The junction had 9 bases not matched to a gene; V was cut back by 7 bases and J by 1 base. The CDR3 runs to 15 residues. The DNA for the CDR3 is TGTGCCAGCACCTGGGGGACAGATGGGAACACTGAAGCTTTCTTT. Translation gives CASTWGTDGNTEAFF.

The chain combines TRBV27 with TRBJ2-3; D ambiguous. This CDR3 region has 13 residues. Trimming left V 6 bases short and J 4 bases short, with 11 bases between. Germline V gene data show CDR1 as MNHEY and CDR2 as SMNVEV (reference sequence). The CDR3 sequence: CASSPRQPDTQYF. In DNA form, the CDR3 reads TGTGCCAGCAGCCCAAGACAACCAGATACGCAGTATTTT.

The chain recombines TRBV7-9 with TRBJ2-2; 9 bases are a match to TRBD1. The CDR3 extends over 15 amino acids. Per germline, CDR1 SEHNR and CDR2 FQNEAQ (reference sequence). V gave up 5 bases and J gave up 6 bases; unmatched junction bases: 7. CDR3 amino acids: CASSVDRGTAGELFF. For the CDR3, the DNA is TGTGCCAGCAGCGTTGACAGGGGGACAGCCGGGGAGCTGTTTTTT.

The chain is built from TRBV7-2 and TRBJ2-2, with TRBD2 as a possible D gene (6 bases). The CDR3 runs to 14 residues. Germline V gene lookup returns CDR1 SGHTA and CDR2 FQGNSA. The V end was cut by 6 bases, the J end by 2 bases, with 10 bases between. The DNA of the CDR3 is TGTGCCAGCAGGGACTACACTAACACCGGGGAGCTGTTTTTT. This sequence encodes CASRDYTNTGELFF.

This clonotype has only a few counts. CDR3 amino acids: CASSLEFSGGAGADTQYF. DNA for the CDR3: TGTGCCAGCAGCTTAGAGTTTAGCGGGGGGGCCGGCGCAGATACGCAGTATTTT. J is TRBJ2-3 and V is TRBV11-2; 11 bases are a match to TRBD2. Per the germline V gene, CDR1 is SGHAT and CDR2 is FQNNGV. V shed 0 bases, J shed 4 bases, and the junction held 9 bases outside the gene matches. There are 18 residues in the CDR3.

This rearrangement joins TRBV12-3 or TRBV12-4 to TRBJ1-2; D unresolved. V was trimmed by 2 bases and J by 4 bases, leaving 8 bases between them. The CDR3 covers 13 residues. CDR3 nucleotide sequence: TGTGCCAGCAGTTTACCAGGCATCTATGGCTACACCTTC. As protein: CASSLPGIYGYTF.

The table lists this clonotype with a few counts. At one of its ends the junction is not consistent with the germline gene, which may arise from a read error. V gene TRBV7-9 combines with J gene TRBJ2-1, with 10 bases identical to TRBD2. This CDR3 is built from 15 residues. The germline V gene encodes CDR1 SEHNR and CDR2 FQNEAQ (reference sequence). The CDR3 protein is CASSIAGGSYNEQFF. For the CDR3, the DNA is TGTGCCAGCAGCATAGCGGGAGGCTCCTACAATGAGCAGTTCTTC. Using reference TRBV7-9 and TRBJ2-1 for the parts outside the CDR3, the full variable domain is DTGVSQNPRHKITKRGQNVTFRCDPISEHNRLYWYRQTLGQGPEFLTYFQNEAQLEKSRLLSDRFSAERPKGSFSTLEIQRTEQGDSAMYLCASSIAGGSYNEQFFGPGTRLTVL.

The V and J genes are TRBV25-1 and TRBJ1-1; D remains ambiguous. The CDR3 covers 13 residues. Germline CDR1 MGHDK, CDR2 SYGVNS. The V and J ends lost 4 bases and 7 bases respectively, with 13 bases between them. CDR3 protein: CASSVGVYGEAFF. CDR3 in DNA: TGTGCCAGCAGTGTTGGGGTATATGGTGAAGCTTTCTTT.

The rearrangement uses TRBV6-1 and TRBJ2-2; 14 bases agree with TRBD2. This CDR3 contains 18 residues. The trim removed 7 bases at V and 0 bases at J, leaving 7 bases unmatched. Germline CDR1 reads MNHNS; CDR2 reads SASEGT. CDR3 residues: CASTRGLAGASNTGELFF. The CDR3 nucleotides read TGTGCCAGCACCCGGGGACTAGCGGGGGCCTCGAACACCGGGGAGCTGTTTTTT.

There are many counts of this clonotype. The V call is TRBV20-1, the J call TRBJ1-1; maybe TRBD1 (5 bases). The CDR3 consists of 12 residues. Trimming cost V 3 bases and J 3 bases, with 8 bases left between them. CDR1 and CDR2 (germline): DFQATT, SNEGSKA (reference sequence). The CDR3: CSASLGDTEAFF. CDR3 nucleotide sequence: TGCAGTGCTAGCTTGGGGGACACTGAAGCTTTCTTT.

This clonotype was found a few times. The V call is TRBV9, the J call TRBJ2-2; TRBD1 matches at 7 bases. CDR1 is SGDLS and CDR2 is YYNGEE in the germline V gene. J was trimmed by 6 bases and V by 0 bases; bases with no gene match: 8. The CDR3 sequence is 16 residues long. The CDR3 region is CASSVVAGGRAGELFF. CDR3 bases: TGTGCCAGCAGCGTAGTGGCAGGGGGAAGGGCCGGGGAGCTGTTTTTT.

This clonotype came up a few times. The gene calls are TRBV4-2 and TRBJ2-6; possibly TRBD2 for D (5 bases). Trimming pared 2 bases from V and 0 bases from J, leaving 20 bases between. Germline values: CDR1 LGHNA, CDR2 YNFKEQ. This CDR3 comprises 20 residues. CDR3: CASSQHVFRGPPSGANVLTF. The CDR3 bases are TGTGCCAGCAGCCAACACGTGTTCCGCGGGCCCCCCTCTGGGGCCAACGTCCTGACTTTC.

The V gene is TRBV11-2, the J gene TRBJ2-7; 8 bases line up with TRBD1. V lost 5 bases, J lost 3 bases, and 9 bases stayed unmatched. CDR1 is SGHAT and CDR2 is FQNNGV in the germline V gene. The CDR3 extends over 15 amino acids. In DNA, the CDR3 is TGTGCCAGCAGCCCGAGAAGACAGGGGATCTACGAGCAGTACTTC. Translation: CASSPRRQGIYEQYF.

Many counts were recorded for this clonotype. The rearrangement joins TRBV27 to TRBJ2-7, with 10 bases that match TRBD1. Germline values: CDR1 MNHEY, CDR2 SMNVEV (reference sequence). The CDR3 runs 17 residues. V gave up 1 base and J gave up 1 base; unmatched junction bases: 7. The CDR3 DNA reads TGTGCCAGCAGTTTATGGGGACAGGGGATCGGGTCCTACGAGCAGTACTTC. Translating it yields CASSLWGQGIGSYEQYF.

This clonotype was counted ten times or more. This chain links TRBV12-3 or TRBV12-4 with TRBJ1-1; 8 bases agree with TRBD1. Trimming removed 2 bases from V and 3 bases from J; junction bases left unmatched: 5. This CDR3 contains 15 residues. CDR3 residues: CASSLSGQGDTEAFF. In DNA, the CDR3 is TGTGCCAGCAGTTTATCCGGACAGGGCGACACTGAAGCTTTCTTT.

This clonotype showed up just a few times. J is TRBJ1-1 and V is TRBV2; TRBD1 aligns across 7 bases. The germline V gene encodes CDR1 SNHLY and CDR2 FYNNEI. The CDR3 is 14 amino acids. The V gene end was trimmed by 7 bases and the J gene end by 0 bases; junction bases not matched to a gene: 5. CDR3 region: CASTGGQLNTEAFF. CDR3 sequence (DNA): TGTGCCAGCACCGGGGGACAGTTGAACACTGAAGCTTTCTTT.

The V gene is TRBV5-1, the J gene TRBJ2-4; 12 bases agree with TRBD1. J was trimmed by 7 bases and V by 0 bases; bases with no gene match: 5. The germline CDR1 and CDR2 sequences are SGHRS and YFSETQ. The CDR3 has 16 residues. The DNA for the CDR3 is TGCGCCAGCAGCTTGGGGGACAGGGGGCTAGGGAACATTCAGTACTTC. Its protein is CASSLGDRGLGNIQYF.

J is TRBJ2-7 and V is TRBV7-7, with TRBD1 identical over 7 bases. The V gene end was trimmed by 5 bases and the J gene end by 3 bases; junction bases not matched to a gene: 16. The CDR3 has 17 residues. CDR1 SSHAT and CDR2 FNYEAQ come from the germline V gene (reference sequence). This CDR3 reads CASSLPPSGQVRYEQYF. In nucleotides, the CDR3 is TGTGCCAGCAGCCTCCCTCCCTCTGGACAGGTCCGCTACGAGCAGTACTTC.

There are a few counts of this clonotype. The V gene is TRBV2, the J gene TRBJ2-1; tentatively, D is TRBD2 (5 bases). CDR1 SNHLY and CDR2 FYNNEI come from the germline V gene. This CDR3 comprises 16 residues. CDR3 amino acids: CAYSEPEGSSYNEQFF. CDR3 in DNA: TGTGCGTACTCCGAGCCAGAGGGATCCTCCTACAATGAGCAGTTCTTC.

This clonotype was seen a handful of times. The chain has TRBV14 and TRBJ1-3, with a possible D match to TRBD1 (6 bases). V was trimmed by 6 bases and J by 2 bases, leaving 11 bases between them. There are 14 residues in the CDR3. CDR1 is SGHDN, CDR2 FVKESK, per germline. CDR3 DNA sequence: TGTGCCAGCAGGGAAGGACAGACTGGAAACACCATATATTTT. This codes for CASREGQTGNTIYF.

This clonotype occurred a few times. J is TRBJ2-1 and V is TRBV19; TRBD2 agrees at 10 bases. Looked up from germline, CDR1 is LNHDA and CDR2 is SQIVND (reference sequence). The CDR3 loop spans 17 amino acids. The junction had 12 bases not matched to a gene; V was cut back by 3 bases and J by 7 bases. The CDR3 reads CASSIGISGLASNEQFF. DNA of the CDR3: TGTGCCAGTAGTATTGGTATTTCGGGACTAGCGAGTAATGAGCAGTTCTTC.

The chain uses TRBV5-1 and TRBJ2-1; no clear D gene. Germline CDR1 reads SGHRS; CDR2 reads YFSETQ. V lost 3 bases and J lost 5, with 9 bases in between. There are 13 residues in the CDR3. The CDR3 reads CASSSALDNEQFF. The CDR3 DNA follows: TGCGCCAGCAGCTCCGCCTTGGACAATGAGCAGTTCTTC.